The 25 T cell receptor beta chains presented below share a single source sample, sequenced in a study of cytomegalovirus exposure and HLA in healthy donors. Some clones are missing from TCRdb's copy, which holds only in-frame ones; the method was immunoSEQ multiplex PCR. The sample has 100,000 to 150,000 clones, approximately 92% seen once. The source material was PBMCs. These receptors were collected from a woman younger than 30 in good health and CMV-seronegative.

The chain uses TRBV27 and TRBJ2-5; D not certain. Germline lookup yields CDR1 MNHEY and CDR2 SMNVEV (reference sequence). CDR3 length: 11 residues. V was cut by 3 bases and J by 5 bases, with 4 bases left in between. CDR3 DNA: TGTGCCAGCAGTTTCCGGGAGACCCAGTACTTC. It encodes CASSFRETQYF.

The V and J genes are TRBV18 and TRBJ2-7; tentatively, D is TRBD2 (6 bases). V was pared by 3 bases and J by 6 bases, with 15 bases between. Germline V gene lookup returns CDR1 KGHSH and CDR2 LQKENI. The CDR3 spans 14 residues. CDR3 DNA: TGTGCCAGCTCACCTCTCTCCGGGAGCAGCGAGCAGTACTTC. Residues: CASSPLSGSSEQYF. Based on the CDR3 plus reference TRBV18 and TRBJ2-7, the full variable domain is NAGVMQNPRHLVRRRGQEARLRCSPMKGHSHVYWYRQLPEEGLKFMVYLQKENIIDESGMPKERFSAEFPKEGPSILRIQQVVRGDSAAYFCASSPLSGSSEQYFGPGTRLTVT.

This clone appeared a single time. This chain joins TRBV28 and TRBJ2-7, with TRBD2 as a possible D gene (6 bases). CDR1 is MDHEN and CDR2 is SYDVKM in the germline V gene. The CDR3 has 14 residues. Trimming shortened V by 3 bases and J by 4 bases, and 13 bases separated the two germline ends. CDR3 residues: CASSFPPREYEQYF. The CDR3 nucleotides read TGTGCCAGCAGTTTCCCCCCTCGGGAGTACGAGCAGTACTTC.

The chain employs TRBV30 and TRBJ2-6; no clear D gene. The CDR3 sequence is 13 residues long. Trimming took 3 bases from V and 0 from J, leaving 3 bases between them. Germline values: CDR1 GTSNPN, CDR2 SVGIG (reference sequence). The CDR3: CAWRLSGANVLTF. DNA for the CDR3: TGTGCCTGGAGACTCTCTGGGGCCAACGTCCTGACTTTC.

The chain carries TRBV19 and TRBJ2-1, with D possibly being TRBD1 (6 bases). V lost 3 bases, J lost 3 bases, and 18 bases lay in between. The CDR3 totals 17 residues. From germline, CDR1 is LNHDA and CDR2 SQIVND (reference sequence). The CDR3 is CASSIGTGFGGYNEQFF. DNA for the CDR3: TGTGCCAGTAGTATTGGCACAGGGTTTGGAGGCTACAATGAGCAGTTCTTC.

The V call is TRBV6-5, the J call TRBJ1-2; 7 nucleotides align to TRBD1. Germline CDR1 is MNHEY and CDR2 is SVGAGI. The CDR3 has 14 residues. J gave up 2 bases and V 6 bases, and 6 bases lay outside the gene matches. CDR3 DNA sequence: TGTGCCAGCAGCGCACAGGGGAAGAACTATGGCTACACCTTC. Protein product: CASSAQGKNYGYTF.

The V gene is TRBV9, the J gene TRBJ1-2; no clear D gene. CDR3 size: 16 residues. The V and J ends lost 2 bases and 4 bases respectively, with 18 bases between them. CDR1 and CDR2 (germline): SGDLS, YYNGEE. In DNA, the CDR3 is TGTGCCAGCAGCGTGCTTGGGCCTTTAGATGGCTATGGCTACACCTTC. Translating it yields CASSVLGPLDGYGYTF.

The V gene is TRBV18, the J gene TRBJ1-5; 8 nucleotides agree with TRBD1. The CDR3 is 14 residues long. Germline lookup yields CDR1 KGHSH and CDR2 LQKENI. With V trimmed by 3 bases and J by 6 bases, 4 bases remained unmatched. The CDR3 here is CASSPGTGGQPQHF. In DNA, the CDR3 is TGTGCCAGCTCACCCGGTACAGGGGGTCAGCCCCAGCATTTT.

CDR3 DNA sequence: TGTGCCAGCAGCTTGGACCCCAGGGACAATCAGCCCCAGCATTTT. Amino acid sequence: CASSLDPRDNQPQHF. This chain links TRBV7-2 with TRBJ1-5; D perhaps matches TRBD1 (5 bases). Germline V gene lookup returns CDR1 SGHTA and CDR2 FQGNSA. This CDR3 contains 15 residues. Trimming removed 3 bases from V and 3 bases from J, with 12 bases in between.

This clone has only one observation. The rearrangement links TRBV5-4 to TRBJ2-2, with 8 bases aligning to TRBD1. V dropped 0 bases and J dropped 6; count of bases not matched to a gene: 7. The CDR3 covers 16 residues. CDR1 and CDR2 from the germline V gene are SGHNT and YYREEE (reference sequence). CDR3 residues: CASSLVAGGDPGELFF. The DNA for the CDR3 is TGTGCCAGCAGCTTGGTAGCAGGGGGCGATCCCGGGGAGCTGTTTTTT.

CDR3 DNA sequence: TGTGCCAGCTCACGGGAGGGCGACCACGGCTACACCTTC. Translated: CASSREGDHGYTF. The V call is TRBV18, the J call TRBJ1-2; D unclear. CDR3 length: 13 amino acids. CDR1 and CDR2 (germline): KGHSH, LQKENI. With 4 bases removed from V and 8 bases from J, the gap between germline ends came to 14 bases.

The chain is built from TRBV19 and TRBJ1-4; TRBD1 might be the D (5 bases). The length of the CDR3 is 14 residues. The V end was cut by 4 bases, the J end by 8 bases, with 14 bases between. Germline V gene data show CDR1 as LNHDA and CDR2 as SQIVND (reference sequence). The CDR3 reads CASSKSGKEEKLFF. The CDR3 DNA is TGTGCCAGTAGTAAATCAGGGAAGGAGGAAAAACTGTTTTTT.

V is TRBV2 and J is TRBJ1-2, with D tentatively TRBD1 (5 bases). The CDR3 is 15 residues long. Germline V gene data show CDR1 as SNHLY and CDR2 as FYNNEI. V lost 0 bases, J lost 4 bases, and 12 bases lay in between. CDR3 loop: CASSEASGGIYGYTF. The DNA of the CDR3 is TGTGCCAGCAGTGAAGCAAGCGGGGGGATCTATGGCTACACCTTC.

This clone was observed a single time. The V and J genes are TRBV7-2 and TRBJ2-1; TRBD2 matches 13 bases. After removal of 3 bases from V and 7 bases from J, the junction contained 3 bases not matched to a gene. Germline loops: CDR1 SGHTA, CDR2 FQGNSA. This CDR3 contains 15 residues. CDR3: CASSFWTSGSNEQFF. The CDR3 DNA reads TGTGCCAGCAGCTTCTGGACTAGCGGGAGTAATGAGCAGTTCTTC.

This chain uses TRBV2 with TRBJ2-2; D may be TRBD1 (6 bases). CDR1 and CDR2 from the germline V gene are SNHLY and FYNNEI. This CDR3 comprises 14 residues. The V end was cut by 4 bases, the J end by 7 bases, with 13 bases between. This CDR3 reads CASSAQGWDGELFF. CDR3 coding DNA: TGTGCCAGCAGTGCGCAGGGGTGGGACGGGGAGCTGTTTTTT.

V is TRBV28 and J is TRBJ2-5; 12 bases agree with TRBD1. Germline CDR1 and CDR2: MDHEN and SYDVKM. This CDR3 is 17 amino acids long. With V trimmed by 6 bases and J by 1 base, 9 bases remained unmatched. DNA for the CDR3: TGTGCCAGCAGCCAACCGGGACAGGGGGCCCCCCAAGAGACCCAGTACTTC. It specifies CASSQPGQGAPQETQYF.

V is TRBV27 and J is TRBJ2-7; D might be TRBD2 (5 bases). V was pared by 7 bases and J by 2 bases, with 12 bases between. CDR3 size: 13 residues. Germline assignment: CDR1 MNHEY and CDR2 SMNVEV (reference sequence). CDR3 sequence (DNA): TGTGCCAGCACGATACCGGGAACCTACGAGCAGTACTTC. Protein: CASTIPGTYEQYF.

V gene TRBV19 combines with J gene TRBJ1-1, with no clear D. The germline V gene encodes CDR1 LNHDA and CDR2 SQIVND (reference sequence). This CDR3 has 14 amino acids. With 5 bases removed from V and 0 bases from J, the gap between germline ends came to 10 bases. The chain's CDR3 is CASSPSPVNTEAFF. The CDR3 DNA sequence: TGTGCCAGTAGTCCGTCCCCCGTGAACACTGAAGCTTTCTTT.

The V and J genes are TRBV5-6 and TRBJ2-6; 8 bases are shared with TRBD1. This CDR3 has 16 amino acids. Losses at the gene ends were 4 bases for V and 1 base for J; bases not matched to a gene: 4. Germline CDR1 is SGHDT and CDR2 is YYEEEE. The CDR3 nucleotides read TGTGCCAGCAGCAACAGGGGGGCGTCTGGGGCCAACGTCCTGACTTTC. Translation gives CASSNRGASGANVLTF. The entire variable domain, with the rest obtained from reference TRBV5-6 and TRBJ2-6, is as follows: DAGVTQSPTHLIKTRGQQVTLRCSPKSGHDTVSWYQQALGQGPQFIFQYYEEEERQRGNFPDRFSGHQFPNYSSELNVNALLLGDSALYLCASSNRGASGANVLTFGAGSRLTVL.

In nucleotides, the CDR3 is TGTGCCAGCAGCTTAGAGTACGGGGCTGGAAACACCATATATTTT. It codes for CASSLEYGAGNTIYF. The chain carries TRBV7-9 and TRBJ1-3; D uncertain. Trimming shortened V by 1 base and J by 2 bases, and 9 bases separated the two germline ends. This CDR3 is 15 amino acids long. CDR1 is SEHNR and CDR2 is FQNEAQ in the germline V gene (reference sequence). Together with reference TRBV7-9 and TRBJ1-3, the CDR3 gives the full variable domain: DTGVSQNPRHKITKRGQNVTFRCDPISEHNRLYWYRQTLGQGPEFLTYFQNEAQLEKSRLLSDRFSAERPKGSFSTLEIQRTEQGDSAMYLCASSLEYGAGNTIYFGEGSWLTVV.

A single count supports this clone. The CDR3 DNA is TGTGCCAGCAGTTTTCAGTCCGAGCAGTACTTC. Encoded protein: CASSFQSEQYF. The V gene is TRBV6-5, the J gene TRBJ2-7; D is ambiguous. V gave up 4 bases and J gave up 6 bases, with 7 bases separating them. This CDR3 contains 11 residues. Germline V gene data show CDR1 as MNHEY and CDR2 as SVGAGI.

J is TRBJ2-4 and V is TRBV5-1; 9 bases line up with TRBD1. V shed 4 bases, J shed 1 base, and the junction held 6 bases outside the gene matches. This CDR3 is built from 16 residues. The germline CDR1 and CDR2 sequences are SGHRS and YFSETQ. DNA of the CDR3: TGCGCCAGCAGCCAAGGAGGGACAGGGGCCAAAAACATTCAGTACTTC. It encodes CASSQGGTGAKNIQYF.

V is TRBV11-2 and J is TRBJ1-2; 7 bases map to TRBD1. V lost 7 bases and J lost 8; bases outside the gene matches: 22. Germline V gene lookup returns CDR1 SGHAT and CDR2 FQNNGV. This CDR3 is 17 amino acids long. The CDR3 DNA reads as TGTGCCAGCATCCCGACTGAGGGGGCCGCGGACGGGGGAGGCTACACCTTC. Protein: CASIPTEGAADGGGYTF.

This chain joins TRBV7-6 and TRBJ1-1; a possible D gene is TRBD1 (5 bases). Germline assignment: CDR1 SGHVS and CDR2 FNYEAQ. The V end lost 2 bases, the J end lost 2 bases, and 9 bases lay between the germline ends. The CDR3 runs 14 residues. In DNA, the CDR3 is TGTGCCAGCAGCTTAACAGGCAGTAACACTGAAGCTTTCTTT. Its protein product is CASSLTGSNTEAFF.

The chain has TRBV11-2 and TRBJ2-7; possible D gene TRBD2, 6 bases. The germline V gene has CDR1 SGHAT and CDR2 FQNNGV. This CDR3 has 13 residues. V lost 7 bases and J 3 bases, leaving 13 bases between the germline ends. Here the CDR3 reads CASKDGSYYEQYF. CDR3 in DNA: TGTGCCAGCAAAGACGGGAGTTACTACGAGCAGTACTTC. Looking up the rest from reference TRBV11-2 and TRBJ2-7 gives the full variable domain: EAGVAQSPRYKIIEKRQSVAFWCNPISGHATLYWYQQILGQGPKLLIQFQNNGVVDDSQLPKDRFSAERLKGVDSTLKIQPAKLEDSAVYLCASKDGSYYEQYFGPGTRLTVT.